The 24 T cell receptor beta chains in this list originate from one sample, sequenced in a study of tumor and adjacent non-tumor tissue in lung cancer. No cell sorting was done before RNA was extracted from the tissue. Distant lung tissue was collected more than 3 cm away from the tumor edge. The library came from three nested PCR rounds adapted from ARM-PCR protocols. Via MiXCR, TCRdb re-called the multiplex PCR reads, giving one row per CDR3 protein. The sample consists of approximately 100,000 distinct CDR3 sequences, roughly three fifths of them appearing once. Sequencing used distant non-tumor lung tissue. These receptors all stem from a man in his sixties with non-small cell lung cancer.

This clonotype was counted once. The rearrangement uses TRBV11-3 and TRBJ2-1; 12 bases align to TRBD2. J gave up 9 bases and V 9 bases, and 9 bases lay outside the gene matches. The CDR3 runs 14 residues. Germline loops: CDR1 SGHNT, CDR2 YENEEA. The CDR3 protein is CASNRLAGGLEQFF. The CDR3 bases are TGTGCCAGTAACCGCCTAGCGGGAGGGCTTGAGCAGTTCTTC.

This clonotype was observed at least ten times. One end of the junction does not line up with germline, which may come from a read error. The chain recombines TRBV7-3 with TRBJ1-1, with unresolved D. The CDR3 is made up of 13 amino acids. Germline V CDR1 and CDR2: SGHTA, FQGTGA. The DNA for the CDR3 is TGCGCCAGCAGCTTGCAAGAGAACACTGAAGCTTTCTTT. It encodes CASSLQENTEAFF.

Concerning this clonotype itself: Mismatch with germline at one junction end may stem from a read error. CDR3 residues: CASSPPTDTGELLF. The CDR3 region has the DNA TGTGCCAGCTCACCACCGACGGACACCGGGGAGCTGTTATTT. The chain carries TRBV18 and TRBJ2-2, with D perhaps given as TRBD1 or TRBD2 (5 bases each). This CDR3 contains 14 residues. Germline values: CDR1 KGHSH, CDR2 LQKENI.

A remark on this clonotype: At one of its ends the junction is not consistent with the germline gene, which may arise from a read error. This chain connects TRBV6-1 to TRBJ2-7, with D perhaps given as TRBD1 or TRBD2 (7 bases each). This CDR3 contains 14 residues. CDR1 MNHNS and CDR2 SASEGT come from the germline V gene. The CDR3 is CTSSGTEVPYEQCF. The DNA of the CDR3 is TGTACCAGCAGCGGGACAGAGGTTCCCTACGAGCAGTGCTTC.

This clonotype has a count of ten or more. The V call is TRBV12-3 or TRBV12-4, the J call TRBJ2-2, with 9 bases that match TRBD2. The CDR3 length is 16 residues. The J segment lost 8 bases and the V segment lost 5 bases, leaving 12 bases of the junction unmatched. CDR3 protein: CASSPGLAGPPGELFF. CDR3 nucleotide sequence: TGTGCCAGCAGTCCGGGACTAGCCGGGCCCCCGGGGGAGCTGTTTTTT.

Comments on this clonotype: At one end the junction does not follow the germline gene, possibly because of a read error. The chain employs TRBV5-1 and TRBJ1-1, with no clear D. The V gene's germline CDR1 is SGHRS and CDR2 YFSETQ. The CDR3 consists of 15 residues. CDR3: CANSLVLGFNTEAFF. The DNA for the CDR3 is TGCGCCAACAGCTTGGTTCTGGGTTTCAACACTGAAGCTTTCTTT.

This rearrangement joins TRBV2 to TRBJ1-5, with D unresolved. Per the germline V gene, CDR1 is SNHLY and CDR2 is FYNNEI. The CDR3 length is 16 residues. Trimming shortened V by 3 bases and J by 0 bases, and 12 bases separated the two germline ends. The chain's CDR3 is CASSEESAHSNQPQHF. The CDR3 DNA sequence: TGTGCCAGCAGTGAGGAATCCGCCCATAGCAATCAGCCCCAGCATTTT.

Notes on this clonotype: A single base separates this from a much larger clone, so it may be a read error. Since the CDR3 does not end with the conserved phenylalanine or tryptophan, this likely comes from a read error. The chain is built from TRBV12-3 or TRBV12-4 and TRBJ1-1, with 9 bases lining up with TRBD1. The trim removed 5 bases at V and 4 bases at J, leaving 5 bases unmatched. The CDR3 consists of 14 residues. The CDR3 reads CASSPTGGFTEAFL. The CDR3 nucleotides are TGTGCCAGCAGTCCAACAGGGGGCTTCACTGAAGCTTTCCTT.

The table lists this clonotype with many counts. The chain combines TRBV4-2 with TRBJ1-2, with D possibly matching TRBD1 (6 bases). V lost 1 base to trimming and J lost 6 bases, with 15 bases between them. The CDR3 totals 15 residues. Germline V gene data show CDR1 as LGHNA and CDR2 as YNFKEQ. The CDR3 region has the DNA TGTGCCAGCAGCCAAGTGATGTCCGGGGGCGATGGCTACACCTTC. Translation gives CASSQVMSGGDGYTF.

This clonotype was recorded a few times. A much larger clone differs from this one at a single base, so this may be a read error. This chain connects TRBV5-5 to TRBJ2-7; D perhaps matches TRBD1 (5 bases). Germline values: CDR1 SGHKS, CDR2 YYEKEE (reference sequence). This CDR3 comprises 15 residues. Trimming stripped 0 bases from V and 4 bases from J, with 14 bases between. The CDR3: CASSLGGATTYEQYF. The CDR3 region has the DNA TGTGCCAGCAGCTTGGGTGGGGCTACAACTTACGAGCAGTACTTC.

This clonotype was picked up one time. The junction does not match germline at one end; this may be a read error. The CDR3 protein is CTSSQGGSPVGGLYF. The CDR3 region has the DNA TGCACCAGCAGCCAAGGGGGCTCCCCAGTGGGGGGACTGTATTTT. The chain joins TRBV4-1 to TRBJ1-4; 7 bases match TRBD1. The CDR3 length is 15 residues. Per the germline V gene, CDR1 is MGHRA and CDR2 is YSYEKL.

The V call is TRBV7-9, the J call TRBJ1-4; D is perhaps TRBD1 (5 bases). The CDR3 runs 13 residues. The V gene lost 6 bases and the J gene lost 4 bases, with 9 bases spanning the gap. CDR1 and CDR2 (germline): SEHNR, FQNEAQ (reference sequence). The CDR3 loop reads CASRKDSNEKLFF. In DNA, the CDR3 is TGTGCCAGCAGAAAAGACAGTAATGAAAAACTGTTTTTT.

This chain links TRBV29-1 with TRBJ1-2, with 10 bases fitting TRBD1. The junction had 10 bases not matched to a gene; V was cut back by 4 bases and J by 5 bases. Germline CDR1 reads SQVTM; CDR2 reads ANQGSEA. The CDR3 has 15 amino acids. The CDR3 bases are TGCAGCGTTGCCAAAATCAGACAGGGGGCGTATGGCTACACCTTC. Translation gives CSVAKIRQGAYGYTF. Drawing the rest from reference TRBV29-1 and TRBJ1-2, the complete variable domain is SAVISQKPSRDICQRGTSLTIQCQVDSQVTMMFWYRQQPGQSLTLIATANQGSEATYESGFVIDKFPISRPNLTFSTLTVSNMSPEDSSIYLCSVAKIRQGAYGYTFGSGTRLTVV.

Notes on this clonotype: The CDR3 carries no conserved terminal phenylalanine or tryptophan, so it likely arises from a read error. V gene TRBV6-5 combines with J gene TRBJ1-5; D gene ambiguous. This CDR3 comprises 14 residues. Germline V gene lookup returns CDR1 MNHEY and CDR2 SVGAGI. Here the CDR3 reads CASRPVNSDQSQHY. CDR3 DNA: TGTGCCAGCAGGCCAGTTAATAGCGATCAGTCCCAGCATTAT.

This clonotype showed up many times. Here the CDR3 reads CASSYSGTDRGFRALHF. Here the CDR3 DNA reads TGTGCCAGCAGTTACTCTGGGACCGACAGGGGGTTCAGAGCTCTCCACTTT. The J gene is TRBJ1-6, the V gene TRBV6-2 or TRBV6-3, with TRBD1 identical over 9 bases. Germline CDR1 and CDR2: MNHEY and SVGEGT. CDR3 size: 17 residues. The trim removed 0 bases at V and 16 bases at J, leaving 16 bases unmatched.

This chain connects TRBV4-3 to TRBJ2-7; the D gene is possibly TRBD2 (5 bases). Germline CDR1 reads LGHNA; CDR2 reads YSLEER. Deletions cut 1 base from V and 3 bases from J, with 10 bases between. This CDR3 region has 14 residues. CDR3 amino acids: CASSQGDGNYEQYF. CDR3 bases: TGCGCCAGCAGCCAAGGCGACGGGAACTACGAGCAGTACTTC.

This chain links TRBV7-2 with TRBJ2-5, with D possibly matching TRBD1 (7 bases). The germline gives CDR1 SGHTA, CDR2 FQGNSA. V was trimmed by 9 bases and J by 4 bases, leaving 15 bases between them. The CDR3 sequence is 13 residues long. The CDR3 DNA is TGTGCCAGTGGAGGGGGCCTGGCAGAGACCCAGTACTTC. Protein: CASGGGLAETQYF.

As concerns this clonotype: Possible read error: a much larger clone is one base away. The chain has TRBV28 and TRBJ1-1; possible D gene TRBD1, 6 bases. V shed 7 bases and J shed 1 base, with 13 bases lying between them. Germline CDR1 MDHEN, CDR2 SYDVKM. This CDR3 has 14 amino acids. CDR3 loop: CASTLSGQNTEAFF. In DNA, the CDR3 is TGTGCCAGCACCCTATCGGGACAGAACACTGAAGCTTTCTTT.

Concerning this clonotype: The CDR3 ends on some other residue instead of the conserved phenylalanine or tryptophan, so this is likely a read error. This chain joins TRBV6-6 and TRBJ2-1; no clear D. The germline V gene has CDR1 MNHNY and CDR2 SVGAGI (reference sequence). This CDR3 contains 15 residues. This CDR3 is CASSSAAWEYNDQFL. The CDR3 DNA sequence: TGTGCCAGCAGTTCCGCAGCGTGGGAATACAATGATCAGTTCTTA.

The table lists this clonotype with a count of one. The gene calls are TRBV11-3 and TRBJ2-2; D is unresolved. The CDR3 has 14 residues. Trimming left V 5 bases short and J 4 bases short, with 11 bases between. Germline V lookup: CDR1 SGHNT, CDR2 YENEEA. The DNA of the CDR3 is TGTGCCAGCAGCAACGAGGATCTCACCGGGGAGCTGTTTTTT. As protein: CASSNEDLTGELFF. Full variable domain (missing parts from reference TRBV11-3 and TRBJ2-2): EAGVVQSPRYKIIEKKQPVAFWCNPISGHNTLYWYLQNLGQGPELLIRYENEEAVDDSQLPKDRFSAERLKGVDSTLKIQPAELGDSAVYLCASSNEDLTGELFFGEGSRLTVL.

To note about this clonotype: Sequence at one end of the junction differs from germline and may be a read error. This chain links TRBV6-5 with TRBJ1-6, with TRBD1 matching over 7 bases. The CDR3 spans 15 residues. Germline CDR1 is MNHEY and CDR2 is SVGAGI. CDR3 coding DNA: TGTGCCAGCAGCCAAACGACAGGGAAAAATTCATCCCTCCATTTT. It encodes CASSQTTGKNSSLHF.

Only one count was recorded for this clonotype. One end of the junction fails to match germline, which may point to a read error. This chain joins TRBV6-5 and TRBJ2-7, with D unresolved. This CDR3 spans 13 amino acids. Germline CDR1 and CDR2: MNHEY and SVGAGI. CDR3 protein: CASSYSVVYEQYF. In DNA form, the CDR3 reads TGTGCCAGCAGTTACTCTGTGGTCTACGAGCAGTACTTT.

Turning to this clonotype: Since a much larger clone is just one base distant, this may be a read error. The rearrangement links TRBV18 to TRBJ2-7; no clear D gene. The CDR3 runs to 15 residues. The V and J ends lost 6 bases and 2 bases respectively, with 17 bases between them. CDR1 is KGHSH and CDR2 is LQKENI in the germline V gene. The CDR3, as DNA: TGTGCCAGCTCCCTCGGGCCTATCGAAACCTACGAGCAGTACTTC. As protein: CASSLGPIETYEQYF.

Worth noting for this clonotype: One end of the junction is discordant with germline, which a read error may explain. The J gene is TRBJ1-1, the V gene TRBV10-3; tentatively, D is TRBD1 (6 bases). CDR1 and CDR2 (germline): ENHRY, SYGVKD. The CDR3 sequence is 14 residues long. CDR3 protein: CAINNRDFDTEASF. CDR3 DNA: TGTGCCATCAACAACAGGGATTTCGACACTGAAGCTTCCTTT.